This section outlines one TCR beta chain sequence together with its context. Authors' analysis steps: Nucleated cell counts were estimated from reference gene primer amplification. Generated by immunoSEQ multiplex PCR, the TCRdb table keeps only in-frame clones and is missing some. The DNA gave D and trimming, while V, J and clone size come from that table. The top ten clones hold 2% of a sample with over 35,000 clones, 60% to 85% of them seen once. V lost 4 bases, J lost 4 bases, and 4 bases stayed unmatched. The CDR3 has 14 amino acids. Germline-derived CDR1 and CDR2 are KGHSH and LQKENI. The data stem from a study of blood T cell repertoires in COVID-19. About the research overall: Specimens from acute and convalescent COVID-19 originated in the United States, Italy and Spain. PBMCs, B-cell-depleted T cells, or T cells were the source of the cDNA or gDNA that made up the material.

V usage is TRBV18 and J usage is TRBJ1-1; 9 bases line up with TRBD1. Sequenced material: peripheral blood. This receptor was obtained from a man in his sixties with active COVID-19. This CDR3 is CASSLNRGPTEAFF. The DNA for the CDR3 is TGTGCCAGCTCACTAAACAGGGGGCCCACTGAAGCTTTCTTT.